The sequence of this TCR beta chain was determined in a study of identical twins. Study-level results: Not following the same donors, the study drew its conclusions from cross-sectional statistical analysis. Fewer insertions marked abundant cord blood beta clonotypes; young adult naive trended weakly, memory not at all. Models underestimated out-of-frame TCR alpha sharing in monozygotic twins.

TCRdb redid the calling of the 5' RACE reads with MiXCR, one entry per CDR3 protein. The sample lists 1.5 million to 2 million distinct CDR3 sequences, less than 40% occurring once. A note on this clonotype: Its cognate antigen is unknown.

This CDR3 contains 13 residues. Trimming stripped 3 bases from V and 4 bases from J, with 7 bases between. Germline V gene data show CDR1 as LNHNV and CDR2 as YYDKDF (reference sequence). The sequencing sample was made of cord blood. This chain joins TRBV15 and TRBJ2-1; D remains ambiguous. The receptor was derived from a newborn girl in good health. The CDR3 coding sequence is TGTGCCACCAGCAGGCGTTTATACAATGAGCAGTTCTTC. As protein: CATSRRLYNEQFF.